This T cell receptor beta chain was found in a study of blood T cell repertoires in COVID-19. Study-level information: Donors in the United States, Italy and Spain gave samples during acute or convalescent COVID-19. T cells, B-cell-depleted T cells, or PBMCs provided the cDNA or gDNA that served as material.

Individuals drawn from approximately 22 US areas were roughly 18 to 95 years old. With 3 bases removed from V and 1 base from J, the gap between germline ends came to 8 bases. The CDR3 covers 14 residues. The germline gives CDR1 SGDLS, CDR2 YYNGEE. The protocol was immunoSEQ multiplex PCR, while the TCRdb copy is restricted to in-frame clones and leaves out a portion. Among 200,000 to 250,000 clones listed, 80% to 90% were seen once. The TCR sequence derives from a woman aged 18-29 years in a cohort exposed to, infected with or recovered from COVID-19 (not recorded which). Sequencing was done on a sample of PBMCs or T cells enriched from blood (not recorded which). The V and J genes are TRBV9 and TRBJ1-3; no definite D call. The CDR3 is CASSAWESGNTIYF. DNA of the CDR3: TGTGCCAGCAGCGCTTGGGAGTCTGGAAACACCATATATTTT.